This T cell receptor beta chain is drawn from a study of blood T cell repertoires in COVID-19. CDR3 size: 13 residues. CDR1 LGHDT and CDR2 YNNKEL come from the germline V gene (reference sequence). The V end was cut by 3 bases, the J end by 6 bases, with 11 bases between. The repertoire was sequenced with immunoSEQ multiplex PCR; TCRdb's copy has only in-frame clones and lacks some. This sample has roughly 250,000 clones, with roughly 87% found just once. Material for sequencing was PBMCs or T cells enriched from blood (not recorded which). The clonotype was recovered from a young woman with acute COVID-19. The genes are TRBV3-1 (or the pseudogene TRBV3-2) and TRBJ1-1, with a weak D call TRBD1 (6 bases). Here the CDR3 reads CASSQTTGPEAFF. The CDR3 DNA sequence: TGTGCCAGCAGCCAGACGACAGGACCTGAAGCTTTCTTT.